These 26 T cell receptor beta chains were sequenced from one sample in a study of T cell changes during pregnancy in multiple sclerosis. Generated by immunoSEQ multiplex PCR, the TCRdb table keeps only in-frame clones and is missing some. The table shows fewer than 50,000 clones, with approximately 88% occurring only once. The specimen comprised CD4+ T cells from peripheral blood mononuclear cells, sampled in the first trimester of pregnancy. The source of these receptors is a female donor with multiple sclerosis, enrolled in a pregnancy study.

The V call is TRBV11-3, the J call TRBJ2-3, with 12 bases identical to TRBD2. This CDR3 region has 16 residues. J gave up 6 bases and V 5 bases, and 9 bases lay outside the gene matches. Germline V gene sequence: CDR1 SGHNT, CDR2 YENEEA. CDR3 in amino acids: CASSPQTSGRADTQYF. CDR3 in DNA: TGTGCCAGCAGCCCCCAGACTAGCGGGAGAGCGGATACGCAGTATTTT. Full variable domain (missing parts from reference TRBV11-3 and TRBJ2-3): EAGVVQSPRYKIIEKKQPVAFWCNPISGHNTLYWYLQNLGQGPELLIRYENEEAVDDSQLPKDRFSAERLKGVDSTLKIQPAELGDSAVYLCASSPQTSGRADTQYFGPGTRLTVL.

J is TRBJ1-2 and V is TRBV29-1; TRBD1 might be the D (5 bases). The germline V and J ends were trimmed by 4 bases and 5 bases, with 14 bases remaining between them. Germline CDR1 and CDR2: SQVTM and ANQGSEA. The CDR3 is 13 amino acids. CDR3: CSVAPGGWYGYTF. The DNA of the CDR3 is TGCAGCGTTGCACCCGGGGGATGGTATGGCTACACCTTC.

The V and J genes are TRBV28 and TRBJ2-1; TRBD2 agrees at 10 bases. J lost 6 bases, V lost 5 bases, and 4 bases had no gene match. The germline CDR1 and CDR2 sequences are MDHEN and SYDVKM. This CDR3 is built from 14 residues. The CDR3, as DNA: TGTGCCAGCAGTCGAGCGGGAGGGGGCAATGAGCAGTTCTTC. It yields the protein CASSRAGGGNEQFF.

The chain employs TRBV11-2 and TRBJ2-3; D is possibly TRBD2 (6 bases). Trimming stripped 3 bases from V and 5 bases from J, with 12 bases between. CDR1 is SGHAT and CDR2 is FQNNGV in the germline V gene. The CDR3 spans 14 residues. The CDR3 DNA reads TGTGCCAGCAGCTTTGGAGGGGCAGAAGATACGCAGTATTTT. Translation: CASSFGGAEDTQYF.

Written as DNA, the CDR3 is TGTGCCAGCGGGACAGGGGTGCGCGAGCAGTACTTC. Residues: CASGTGVREQYF. This chain links TRBV2 with TRBJ2-7; 10 bases are shared with TRBD1. The V gene's germline CDR1 is SNHLY and CDR2 FYNNEI. The CDR3 consists of 12 residues. V lost 8 bases to trimming and J lost 6 bases; unmatched junction nucleotides: 4.

The count of this clone is one. The genes are TRBV6-4 and TRBJ2-1; 8 nucleotides align to TRBD2. Germline values: CDR1 MRHNA, CDR2 SNTAGT. After removal of 3 bases from V and 2 bases from J, the junction contained 3 bases not matched to a gene. The CDR3 is made up of 15 amino acids. Here the CDR3 DNA reads TGTGCCAGCAGTGATGTAGCGGGACCCTACAATGAGCAGTTCTTC. Its protein product is CASSDVAGPYNEQFF.

The chain combines TRBV18 with TRBJ2-3; D gene ambiguous. Germline V gene lookup returns CDR1 KGHSH and CDR2 LQKENI. The CDR3 spans 14 residues. Trimming removed 6 bases at V and 4 bases at J, with 14 bases between. The CDR3 coding sequence is TGTGCCAGCTCCCCCTTGCCGGGTGCAGATACGCAGTATTTT. It translates to CASSPLPGADTQYF.

This CDR3 is CASSPAVGTSGSEQFF. The DNA of the CDR3 is TGTGCCAGCTCACCGGCGGTGGGGACTAGCGGGAGTGAGCAGTTCTTC. This rearrangement joins TRBV18 to TRBJ2-1; 14 bases match TRBD2. Germline-derived CDR1 and CDR2 are KGHSH and LQKENI. The V gene end was trimmed by 3 bases and the J gene end by 9 bases; junction bases not matched to a gene: 7. The CDR3 is 16 residues long.

The CDR3 DNA follows: TGTGCCTGCCGGGGGGCGCTTGGCTACACCTTC. Protein product: CACRGALGYTF. The rearrangement links TRBV30 to TRBJ1-2; tentatively, D is TRBD1 (6 bases). The CDR3 contains 11 residues. Germline CDR1 reads GTSNPN; CDR2 reads SVGIG (reference sequence). Trimming pared 6 bases from V and 7 bases from J, leaving 12 bases between.

The V call is TRBV14, the J call TRBJ2-5; 8 bases line up with TRBD1. This CDR3 contains 16 residues. V gave up 2 bases and J gave up 5 bases; unmatched junction bases: 10. Looked up from germline, CDR1 is SGHDN and CDR2 is FVKESK. In DNA form, the CDR3 reads TGTGCCAGCAGCCAAATCGCAGGGGGCTTTTGGGAGACCCAGTACTTC. Amino acids: CASSQIAGGFWETQYF.

This clone was counted only a few times. This chain uses TRBV27 with TRBJ2-2, with TRBD2 identical over 9 bases. CDR3 length: 19 residues. CDR1 and CDR2 (germline): MNHEY, SMNVEV (reference sequence). Trimming took 1 base from V and 6 from J; bases not matched to a gene: 15. The CDR3 protein is CASSLLREGLGEGSGELFF. The CDR3 DNA sequence: TGTGCCAGCAGTTTATTGCGGGAGGGCCTAGGAGAAGGTTCCGGGGAGCTGTTTTTT.

The gene calls are TRBV7-8 and TRBJ2-7; D gene ambiguous. Germline V CDR1 and CDR2: SGHVS, FQNEAQ. This CDR3 is built from 12 residues. With 2 bases removed from V and 5 bases from J, the gap between germline ends came to 7 bases. The CDR3 DNA follows: TGTGCCAGCAGCTTATTTCAAAACGAGCAGTACTTC. Protein product: CASSLFQNEQYF.

As DNA, the CDR3 is TGTGCCAGCAGTTACTCGATCGCGGACGAGCAGTACTTC. It is translated as CASSYSIADEQYF. The rearrangement joins TRBV6-5 to TRBJ2-7; D remains ambiguous. Germline loops: CDR1 MNHEY, CDR2 SVGAGI. CDR3 size: 13 residues. Trimming removed 0 bases from V and 5 bases from J, with 8 bases in between.

With regard to this clone: Other DNA variants within this sample encode the same CDR3. The CDR3 region is CASSLPEETQYF. The CDR3 DNA follows: TGCGCCAGCAGCTTGCCGGAAGAGACCCAGTACTTC. The rearrangement links TRBV5-1 to TRBJ2-5; no clear D. The CDR3 consists of 12 residues. Germline V CDR1 and CDR2: SGHRS, YFSETQ. The germline V and J ends were trimmed by 1 base and 3 bases, with 4 bases remaining between them.

This chain joins TRBV14 and TRBJ2-3; 9 positions match TRBD2. The trim removed 0 bases at V and 2 bases at J, leaving 3 bases unmatched. Germline CDR1 and CDR2: SGHDN and FVKESK. The CDR3 runs to 16 residues. Written as DNA, the CDR3 is TGTGCCAGCAGCCAAGATAAGCGGGGGGACACAGATACGCAGTATTTT. It yields the protein CASSQDKRGDTDTQYF.

This clone counts as medium-sized. The genes are TRBV7-9 and TRBJ1-1, with D uncertain. Trimming shortened V by 4 bases and J by 5 bases, and 17 bases separated the two germline ends. Germline CDR1 reads SEHNR; CDR2 reads FQNEAQ (reference sequence). This CDR3 has 15 amino acids. CDR3 loop: CASSSKAFPGTEAFF. Written as DNA, the CDR3 is TGTGCCAGCAGCTCCAAAGCCTTTCCGGGAACTGAAGCTTTCTTT.

This clone was seen a few times. The V call is TRBV27, the J call TRBJ1-2, with a weak D call TRBD1 (5 bases). The CDR3 consists of 15 residues. CDR1 and CDR2 from the germline V gene are MNHEY and SMNVEV (reference sequence). The V gene lost 6 bases and the J gene lost 4 bases, with 18 bases spanning the gap. This CDR3 reads CASRSPGRLGYGYTF. DNA of the CDR3: TGTGCCAGCAGATCTCCAGGGCGCCTTGGCTATGGCTACACCTTC.

The chain links TRBV6-5 to TRBJ1-5, with TRBD1 matching 8 bases. The J segment lost 3 bases and the V segment lost 6 bases, leaving 7 bases of the junction unmatched. Germline V gene lookup returns CDR1 MNHEY and CDR2 SVGAGI. The length of the CDR3 is 15 residues. Written as DNA, the CDR3 is TGTGCCAGCAGCCCTGACAGGGGCCTCAATCAGCCCCAGCATTTT. It encodes CASSPDRGLNQPQHF.

V usage is TRBV11-1 and J usage is TRBJ2-5; no clear D. The CDR3 is 13 amino acids. The V end was cut by 1 base, the J end by 5 bases, with 8 bases between. Per the germline V gene, CDR1 is SGHAT and CDR2 is FQDESV (reference sequence). The CDR3 bases are TGTGCCAGCAGCTTAGGGGCGTCTGAGACCCAGTACTTC. Encoded protein: CASSLGASETQYF.

The chain links TRBV6-6 to TRBJ2-4; 11 bases fit TRBD1. This CDR3 comprises 16 residues. Germline CDR1 MNHNY, CDR2 SVGAGI (reference sequence). V was pared by 2 bases and J by 3 bases, with 3 bases of the junction left unmatched. This CDR3 reads CASSYGTGGDKNIQYF. The CDR3 coding sequence is TGTGCCAGCAGTTACGGGACAGGGGGTGACAAAAACATTCAGTACTTC.

The chain is built from TRBV27 and TRBJ2-6, with TRBD1 matching 8 bases. The germline V gene has CDR1 MNHEY and CDR2 SMNVEV (reference sequence). Unmatched junction bases numbered 1, after V lost 4 bases and J lost 2 bases. The CDR3 totals 15 residues. This CDR3 is CASSSQGAGANVLTF. As DNA, the CDR3 is TGTGCCAGCAGTTCACAGGGGGCTGGGGCCAACGTCCTGACTTTC.

The chain recombines TRBV4-1 with TRBJ2-5, with 11 bases matching TRBD1. CDR1 and CDR2 from the germline V gene are MGHRA and YSYEKL. Trimming took 5 bases from V and 11 from J; bases not matched to a gene: 10. The CDR3 is made up of 14 amino acids. The CDR3 DNA reads as TGCGCCAGCAGCTGGGACAGGGGGGAGTGGGAGCAGTACTTC. This encodes CASSWDRGEWEQYF.

The V and J genes are TRBV11-2 and TRBJ2-1; 7 nucleotides match TRBD2. The germline V gene has CDR1 SGHAT and CDR2 FQNNGV. V trimming: 4 bases; J trimming: 5 bases; junction bases outside the gene matches: 5. The CDR3 covers 14 residues. CDR3 sequence: CASSSTSRNNEQFF. DNA for the CDR3: TGTGCCAGCAGCTCGACTAGCCGGAACAATGAGCAGTTCTTC.

The chain combines TRBV27 with TRBJ2-7; D perhaps matches TRBD2 (6 bases). Germline-derived CDR1 and CDR2 are MNHEY and SMNVEV (reference sequence). The CDR3 is 13 amino acids. V was cut by 5 bases and J by 3 bases, with 11 bases left in between. DNA of the CDR3: TGTGCCAGCAGTCGGGGGACTTTCTACGAGCAGTACTTC. Protein: CASSRGTFYEQYF.

This chain joins TRBV4-1 and TRBJ2-7, with 8 nucleotides matching TRBD2. Germline loops: CDR1 MGHRA, CDR2 YSYEKL. The CDR3 contains 17 residues. V shed 0 bases, J shed 2 bases, and the junction held 9 bases outside the gene matches. CDR3 DNA: TGCGCCAGCAGCCAAGAATCGACTAGCGCGCAACCCTACGAGCAGTACTTC. It translates to CASSQESTSAQPYEQYF.

V and J are TRBV10-2 and TRBJ2-5; TRBD2 matches at 11 bases. CDR1 and CDR2 from the germline V gene are WSHSY and SAAADI. The ends lost 3 bases at V and 4 bases at J; junction bases unmatched: 10. The CDR3 has 17 amino acids. The CDR3 nucleotides read TGCGCCAGCAGTGAAGGGGCGGGGCTAGCGGGAGGAGAGACCCAGTACTTC. It specifies CASSEGAGLAGGETQYF.